This TCR beta chain was recovered during a study of radiotherapy plus CTLA-4 blockade in lung cancer. V was clipped by 4 bases and J by 3 bases; unmatched bases: 14. Germline values: CDR1 MNHEY, CDR2 SMNVEV (reference sequence). The CDR3 is 17 residues long. Clones were sequenced by immunoSEQ multiplex PCR, and TCRdb holds only the in-frame ones, with some missing. The repertoire holds about 88,000 clones, about two thirds seen once, with around an eighth in the top ten. The V gene is TRBV27, the J gene TRBJ1-1, with 7 bases aligning to TRBD1. Sequenced here: peripheral blood, sampled from a patient treated with radiotherapy plus ipilimumab. The sequence was collected from a human donor with non-small cell lung cancer that progressed on radiotherapy plus ipilimumab. CDR3 loop: CASSSLQGIFSDTEAFF. The CDR3 nucleotides are TGTGCCAGCAGTTCCTTACAGGGGATATTCTCCGACACTGAAGCTTTCTTT.